This TCR beta chain was observed in a study of T-cell reconstitution after alpha-beta-depleted transplantation in children. In the case of this clonotype: Its cognate antigen is unknown.

The TCRbeta library was prepared with unique molecular identifiers. TCRdb passed the PCR reads through MiXCR, listing each CDR3 protein once. This table has some 180,000 distinct CDR3 sequences, under 8.5% appearing once. Study results and caveats: It was reported that alpha-beta T cells came from several hundred expanded graft clones (about two months after transplant). T cells produced anew were the main source of T-cell counts and diversity one year after transplant. Elevated TCRbeta diversity at day 60 was traced, in some patients, to surviving recipient T cells and thymic progenitors.

V lost 4 bases, J lost 3 bases, and 17 bases lay in between. The germline CDR1 and CDR2 sequences are KGHSH and LQKENI. The CDR3 sequence is 16 residues long. This specimen was PBMCs, taken before TCRalphabeta/CD19-depleted stem cell transplant. This clonotype originated in a boy between 2 and 10 years old with acute lymphoblastic leukemia, due to receive a stem cell transplant. This chain connects TRBV18 to TRBJ2-3, with D perhaps matching TRBD2 (7 bases). The CDR3 nucleotides are TGTGCCAGCTCACAAGATCTCGGGGGGCGAACAGATACGCAGTATTTT. This translates into CASSQDLGGRTDTQYF.